Listed below are T cell receptor beta chains from one sample, sequenced in a study of blood T cell repertoires in COVID-19. Some clones are missing from TCRdb's copy, which holds only in-frame ones; the method was immunoSEQ multiplex PCR. The sample records over 110,000 clones, 75% to 90% being singletons. The sequenced sample consisted of PBMCs or T cells enriched from blood (not recorded which). These TCRs come from a man in his fifties in a cohort exposed to, infected with or recovered from COVID-19 (not recorded which). Each CDR3 is given with its conserved first and last residue. A D gene is named only where the DNA matches it firmly. Clone size is given for some rows only: seen once, a few or many times, or a class if the clone is expanded.

v_gene	d_gene	j_gene	abundance	CDR3nt	CDR3aa
TRBV19	-	TRBJ1-5	-	TGTGCCAGTAGTAGTACAGGGTTGAAAGTTTGGAATCAGCCCCAGCATTTT	CASSSTGLKVWNQPQHF
TRBV19	TRBD2	TRBJ2-5	-	TGTGCCAGTACCTCGACTAGCGGGAGAGGGACCCAGTACTTC	CASTSTSGRGTQYF
TRBV18	-	TRBJ1-2	-	TGTGCCAGCTCACCACCGTTCGGCGGTAATGGCTACACCTTC	CASSPPFGGNGYTF
TRBV5-4	-	TRBJ1-2	-	TGTGCCAGCAGCTTGATTGGGACACCGAACTATGGCTACACCTTC	CASSLIGTPNYGYTF
TRBV18	-	TRBJ2-6	-	TGTGCCAGCTCACCAGACAAACAGGGTGTGGGAGGGGCCAACGTCCTGACTTTC	CASSPDKQGVGGANVLTF
TRBV5-4	-	TRBJ1-2	-	TGTGCCAGCAGCTTCCGAGGGCTTAGTGGCTACACCTTC	CASSFRGLSGYTF
TRBV4-1	-	TRBJ2-7	-	TGCGCCAGCAGCCAAGAGGGACTCTCCTCCTACGAGCAGTACTTC	CASSQEGLSSYEQYF
TRBV5-1	TRBD2	TRBJ2-5	-	TGCGCCAGCAGCTTCGGGACTAGCGGGAGGAAGACCCAGTACTTC	CASSFGTSGRKTQYF
TRBV5-6	-	TRBJ2-6	once	TGTGCCAGCAGCTATCAGGGGAACGTCCTGACTTTC	CASSYQGNVLTF
TRBV19	-	TRBJ2-7	-	TGTGCCAGCGCCCTTAGGGCGGGGGCATACGAGCAGTACTTC	CASALRAGAYEQYF
TRBV20-1	-	TRBJ1-2	-	TGCAGTGCTAGTCCAGGGTTAAACTATGGCTACACCTTC	CSASPGLNYGYTF
TRBV9	TRBD2	TRBJ2-5	-	TGTGCCAGCAGCGGGGGACAGCGGGGGGCCCAAGAGACCCAGTACTTC	CASSGGQRGAQETQYF
TRBV10-1	TRBD2	TRBJ2-7	-	TGCGCCAGCAGCACTGAATTAGCGGGGAGGCAGTACTTC	CASSTELAGRQYF
TRBV7-2	-	TRBJ1-1	-	TGTGCCAGCACCCGGACAGTTTTGAACACTGAAGCTTTCTTT	CASTRTVLNTEAFF
TRBV19	-	TRBJ1-2	-	TGTGCCAGTAGTTCGGAGGACAGCTACGCTTATGGCTACACCTTC	CASSSEDSYAYGYTF
TRBV6-6	-	TRBJ2-1	once	TGTGCCAGCAGTTACGCACTAGCATACGACAATGAGCAGTTCTTC	CASSYALAYDNEQFF
TRBV9	-	TRBJ2-6	-	TGTGCCAGCGGCAGGGGGGTGTTTGCTGGGGCCAACGTCCTGACTTTC	CASGRGVFAGANVLTF
TRBV3-1/TRBV3-2	TRBD1	TRBJ2-2	-	TGTGCCAGCAGCCTTCGACAGGGGTTCGGGGAGCTGTTTTTT	CASSLRQGFGELFF
TRBV12-3/TRBV12-4	TRBD1	TRBJ1-1	-	TGTGCCAGCAGTAGACAGGGTGGCACTGAAGCTTTCTTT	CASSRQGGTEAFF
TRBV13	TRBD1	TRBJ1-2	-	TGTGCCAGCAGCTTAGGACAGGGGGATGGCTACACCTTC	CASSLGQGDGYTF
TRBV19	-	TRBJ1-6	once	TGTGCCAGTAGTTTAGCCGGGACACTTCCACCCCTCCACTTT	CASSLAGTLPPLHF
TRBV2	TRBD2	TRBJ2-7	-	TGTGCCAGCAATGTAGCGGGAGGGAATTACGAGCAGTACTTC	CASNVAGGNYEQYF
TRBV19	-	TRBJ2-7	-	TGTGCCAGTAGTATAGTGAACAGCTACGAGCAGTACTTC	CASSIVNSYEQYF
TRBV28	-	TRBJ1-1	-	TGTGCCAGCAGTTTGGACCTAGGGGCTTTGGGTGAAGCTTTCTTT	CASSLDLGALGEAFF
TRBV24-1	-	TRBJ2-7	-	TGTGCCACCAGTGACGGTAATTACGAGCAGTACTTC	CATSDGNYEQYF
TRBV10-1	-	TRBJ2-4	-	TGCGCCAGCAGTGACATTCGGTTGGTTCAGTACTTC	CASSDIRLVQYF
TRBV7-2	-	TRBJ1-1	-	TGTGCCAGCAGCGCGCGACAGGTTGAGATGAACACTGAAGCTTTCTTT	CASSARQVEMNTEAFF
TRBV18	-	TRBJ1-2	few	TGTGCCAGCTCACCACCGTCGGGGTTCGGCTATGGCTACACCTTC	CASSPPSGFGYGYTF
TRBV28	-	TRBJ2-2	-	TGTGCCAGCAGGAGACAGGATACGAACACCGGGGAGCTGTTTTTT	CASRRQDTNTGELFF
TRBV25-1	-	TRBJ2-3	few	TGTGCCAGCAGTGAATACGTATTCCTCACAGATACGCAGTATTTT	CASSEYVFLTDTQYF
TRBV24-1	-	TRBJ2-7	-	TGTGCCACCCAGGGCAACTCCTACGAGCAGTACTTC	CATQGNSYEQYF
TRBV3-1/TRBV3-2	-	TRBJ2-2	few	TGTGCCAGCAGCCCTAGCGTGGGGAACACCGGGGAGCTGTTTTTT	CASSPSVGNTGELFF
TRBV7-9	-	TRBJ2-6	-	TGTGCCAGCAGCAGACAGGTACCCTCTGGGGCCAACGTCCTGACTTTC	CASSRQVPSGANVLTF
TRBV15	TRBD1	TRBJ1-1	-	TGTGCCACCAGCAGAGACCAGGGGGCGCGCATGAACACTGAAGCTTTCTTT	CATSRDQGARMNTEAFF
TRBV6-2/TRBV6-3	-	TRBJ1-1	-	TGTGCCAGCAGTTTCCGGGGATCCACTGAAGCTTTCTTT	CASSFRGSTEAFF
TRBV5-1	-	TRBJ2-1	-	TGCGCCAGCAGCTTGGAGGGCGGGAAGCAGTTCTTC	CASSLEGGKQFF
TRBV6-5	TRBD2	TRBJ2-3	-	TGTGCCAGCAGTTACTCGGGAGGGAATACGCAGTATTTT	CASSYSGGNTQYF
TRBV2	-	TRBJ1-1	once	TGTGCCAGCAGTGACGACCCGGGGACTGAAGCTTTCTTT	CASSDDPGTEAFF
TRBV6-5	-	TRBJ2-5	once	TGTGCCAGCAGTTACGAGGGCGAGACCCAGTACTTC	CASSYEGETQYF
TRBV14	-	TRBJ2-3	-	TGTGCCAGCAGCCAAGATCTGGGGCTAGCGCGCACAGATACGCAGTATTTT	CASSQDLGLARTDTQYF
TRBV6-6	TRBD1	TRBJ1-6	-	TGTGCCAGCAGAGGGGACAGCCAATATAATTCACCCCTCCACTTT	CASRGDSQYNSPLHF
TRBV7-6	-	TRBJ2-3	-	TGTGCCAGCAGCTTAGCGGGGGGGGCGAATACGCAGTATTTT	CASSLAGGANTQYF
TRBV19	TRBD1	TRBJ1-4	-	TGTGCCAGTAGTATGGGACAGTCGGGAAGAACTAATGAAAAACTGTTTTTT	CASSMGQSGRTNEKLFF
TRBV15	TRBD1	TRBJ1-3	-	TGTGCCACCTGGACAGGGCACGGCGGAAACACCATATATTTT	CATWTGHGGNTIYF
TRBV19	TRBD2	TRBJ2-7	few	TGTGCCAGTAGTATCTCCGGGACTAGCTCCCACGAGCAGTACTTC	CASSISGTSSHEQYF
TRBV14	TRBD1	TRBJ2-1	-	TGTGCCAGCAGCCAAGGTCCGGGACAGTACAATGAGCAGTTCTTC	CASSQGPGQYNEQFF
TRBV5-6	-	TRBJ1-2	-	TGTGCCAGCAGCCAGCCCAGGGTTGTGCCCGGCTACACCTTC	CASSQPRVVPGYTF
TRBV10-3	TRBD2	TRBJ2-3	-	TGTGCCATCGGAGGGACTAGCGGGATGGGGTCAGATACGCAGTATTTT	CAIGGTSGMGSDTQYF
TRBV28	-	TRBJ2-3	-	TGTGCCGTCGCCCTGGGAGGGGGTAACACAGATACGCAGTATTTT	CAVALGGGNTDTQYF
TRBV7-2	-	TRBJ2-7	-	TGTGCCAGCAGCGACTCCCCTGGGGCTTGGGGCGAGCAGTACTTC	CASSDSPGAWGEQYF
TRBV6-5	-	TRBJ2-2	-	TGTGCCAGCAGCTTGACCGGGACACGCACCGGGGAGCTGTTTTTT	CASSLTGTRTGELFF
TRBV19	-	TRBJ1-2	-	TGTGCCAGTAGTTTCCGGACAGACTATGGCTACACCTTC	CASSFRTDYGYTF
TRBV6-2/TRBV6-3	TRBD1	TRBJ2-7	-	TGTGCCAGCGGCCGGGACAGGGGGGGTGAGCAGTACTTC	CASGRDRGGEQYF